These T cell receptor beta chains were read from a single sample in a study of sequential checkpoint blockade in melanoma. Generated by immunoSEQ multiplex PCR, the TCRdb table keeps only in-frame clones and is missing some. The sample has tens of thousands of clones; approximately 71% are singletons. Specimen: CD8+ T cells sorted from blood (inferred from file names), collected from a patient given nivolumab and ipilimumab in sequence. The receptors were sampled from a human donor with melanoma. Each CDR3 is given with its conserved first and last residue. The D gene is left open where the match is weak. Part of the rows lack a size; the others show once, few, many or a class for expanded clones.

d_gene	abundance	v_gene	j_gene	CDR3aa	CDR3nt
TRBD1	few	TRBV10-3	TRBJ1-2	CAIKTGNDGYTF	TGTGCCATCAAGACAGGGAATGATGGCTACACCTTC
.	few	TRBV6-6	TRBJ2-5	CASSYGQQETQYF	TGTGCCAGCAGTTACGGGCAGCAAGAGACCCAGTACTTC
.	few	TRBV7-8	TRBJ1-2	CASSLYRGYGYTF	TGTGCCAGCAGCTTATATAGGGGCTATGGCTACACCTTC
TRBD2	.	TRBV19	TRBJ2-3	CASSGTSGGLLTDTQYF	TGTGCCAGTAGTGGGACTAGCGGGGGCCTCTTAACAGATACGCAGTATTTT
TRBD2	many	TRBV7-2	TRBJ2-1	CASSPPGAGGPNEQFF	TGTGCCAGCAGCCCTCCGGGGGCGGGGGGCCCCAATGAGCAGTTCTTC
TRBD2	.	TRBV5-6	TRBJ2-1	CASSLTSGANNEQFF	TGTGCCAGCAGCTTAACCAGCGGGGCTAACAATGAGCAGTTCTTC
TRBD1	.	TRBV4-3	TRBJ2-7	CASSQDRGLEQYF	TGCGCCAGCAGCCAAGACAGGGGGCTCGAGCAGTACTTC
TRBD2	.	TRBV7-9	TRBJ2-2	CASRLTSENGELFF	TGTGCCAGCAGGCTTACTAGCGAGAACGGGGAGCTGTTTTTT
.	.	TRBV7-9	TRBJ1-2	CASSLPTGGNGYTF	TGTGCCAGCAGCTTACCGACGGGGGGGAATGGCTACACCTTC
.	.	TRBV7-6	TRBJ1-5	CASSLGKGQPQHF	TGTGCCAGCAGCTTAGGGAAGGGGCAGCCCCAGCATTTT
TRBD2	.	TRBV2	TRBJ2-3	CASSRPSGGALGTDTQYF	TGTGCCAGCAGCCGTCCTAGCGGGGGGGCCCTTGGCACAGATACGCAGTATTTT
.	.	TRBV5-6	TRBJ1-4	CASSGAGGEKLFF	TGTGCCAGCAGCGGGGCGGGAGGTGAAAAACTGTTTTTT
TRBD1	.	TRBV4-2	TRBJ1-5	CASSHAQGMNQPQHF	TGTGCCAGCAGCCATGCACAGGGGATGAATCAGCCCCAGCATTTT
.	.	TRBV7-2	TRBJ1-1	CASSLRRGTEAFF	TGTGCCAGCAGCTTAAGAAGAGGGACTGAAGCTTTCTTT
.	.	TRBV4-3	TRBJ2-1	CASSPFRGAAEQFF	TGCGCCAGCAGCCCCTTCCGGGGGGCGGCTGAGCAGTTCTTC
.	.	TRBV7-2	TRBJ1-5	CASSLGGLGQPQHF	TGTGCCAGCAGCTTAGGGGGCCTTGGCCAGCCCCAGCATTTT
.	.	TRBV27	TRBJ1-5	CASSPVPGHPTQPQHF	TGTGCCAGCTCACCCGTCCCGGGACACCCGACTCAGCCCCAGCATTTT
.	.	TRBV23-1	TRBJ2-7	CASSQSSEDGQRAHEQYF	TGCGCCAGCAGTCAATCTTCCGAGGACGGTCAGAGGGCCCACGAGCAGTACTTC
TRBD1	.	TRBV7-2	TRBJ2-1	CASSLLRGLGEQFF	TGTGCCAGCAGCCTGTTAAGGGGGCTGGGTGAGCAGTTCTTC
.	.	TRBV10-1	TRBJ1-4	CASAGGERGGTNEKLFF	TGCGCCAGCGCGGGAGGGGAAAGGGGAGGAACTAATGAAAAACTGTTTTTT
TRBD1	.	TRBV6-5	TRBJ2-7	CASKQGALYEQYF	TGTGCCAGCAAACAGGGGGCCCTCTACGAGCAGTACTTC
.	.	TRBV6-5	TRBJ2-3	CASRLSWGVTDTQYF	TGTGCCAGCCGACTTTCTTGGGGGGTAACAGATACGCAGTATTTT
TRBD1	.	TRBV6-5	TRBJ1-2	CAIKGANGYTF	TGTGCCATCAAGGGGGCCAATGGCTACACCTTC